Below, one T cell receptor beta chain is given with its context. Its antigen is not identified. V lost 1 base and J 4 bases, leaving 10 bases between the germline ends. The CDR3 consists of 15 residues. Per germline, CDR1 SGHTA and CDR2 FQGNSA. The repertoire was sequenced with immunoSEQ multiplex PCR; TCRdb's copy has only in-frame clones and lacks some. Of roughly 81,000 clones in the sample, around 89% were seen once. This specimen comes from a study of OX40 agonist ivuxolimab in advanced cancers. Whole-study findings and limits: CD8+ T cells (on average) carried more expanded clones than CD4+ T cells.

Specimen: CD4+ or CD8+ T cells sorted from blood, collected in a trial of the OX40 agonist ivuxolimab. The chain has TRBV7-2 and TRBJ2-2; weak D call: TRBD1 (6 bases). This TCR derives from an adult with an advanced solid tumor such as melanoma, head and neck, liver or kidney cancer. The CDR3 spells CASSLGQASTGELFF. CDR3 bases: TGTGCCAGCAGCTTAGGACAGGCCAGCACCGGGGAGCTGTTTTTT.